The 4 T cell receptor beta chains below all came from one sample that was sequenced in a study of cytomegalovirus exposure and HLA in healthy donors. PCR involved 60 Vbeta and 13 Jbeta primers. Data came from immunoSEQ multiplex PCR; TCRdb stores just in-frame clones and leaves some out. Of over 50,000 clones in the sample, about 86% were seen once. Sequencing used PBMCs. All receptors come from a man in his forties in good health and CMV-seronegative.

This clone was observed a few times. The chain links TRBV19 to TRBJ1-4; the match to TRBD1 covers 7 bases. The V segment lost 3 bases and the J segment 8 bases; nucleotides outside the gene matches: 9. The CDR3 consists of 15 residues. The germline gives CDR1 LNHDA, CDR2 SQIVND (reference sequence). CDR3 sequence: CASSIRDSASEKLFF. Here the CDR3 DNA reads TGTGCCAGTAGTATCCGGGACAGCGCGTCGGAAAAACTGTTTTTT.

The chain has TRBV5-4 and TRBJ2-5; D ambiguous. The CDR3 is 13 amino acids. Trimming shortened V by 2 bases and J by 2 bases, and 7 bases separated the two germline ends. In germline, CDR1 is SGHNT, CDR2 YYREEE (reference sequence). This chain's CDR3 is CASSFARQETQYF. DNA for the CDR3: TGTGCCAGCAGCTTTGCCAGACAAGAGACCCAGTACTTC.

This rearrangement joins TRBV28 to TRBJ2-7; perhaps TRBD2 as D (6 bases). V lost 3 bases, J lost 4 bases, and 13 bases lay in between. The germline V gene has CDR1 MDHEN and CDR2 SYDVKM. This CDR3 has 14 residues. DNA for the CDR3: TGTGCCAGCAGTTTGGCGGGGACCGGATACGAGCAGTACGTC. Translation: CASSLAGTGYEQYV.

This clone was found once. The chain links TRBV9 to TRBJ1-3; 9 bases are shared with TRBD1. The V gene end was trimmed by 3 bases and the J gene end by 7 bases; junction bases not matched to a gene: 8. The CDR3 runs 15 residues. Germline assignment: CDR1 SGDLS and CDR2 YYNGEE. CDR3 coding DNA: TGTGCCAGCAGCGCCCATTCGGACAGGGGTAACACCATATATTTT. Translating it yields CASSAHSDRGNTIYF.